This TCR beta chain originates from a study of T cells in localized non-small cell lung cancer. In the case of this clone: Its antigen remains unknown.

Sequencing used immunoSEQ multiplex PCR; TCRdb keeps in-frame clones, though not all of them. The sample comprises tens of thousands of clones, 81% of which are singletons, and roughly 7.3% rests with the top ten. General observations from the study: Sequence data derive from only one tumor region, so heterogeneity remains possible.

Germline loops: CDR1 SGHNT, CDR2 YYREEE (reference sequence). Trimming took 0 bases from V and 8 from J; bases not matched to a gene: 6. The CDR3 contains 16 residues. The sample in question was peripheral blood mononuclear cells, obtained before any cancer treatment. The V call is TRBV5-4, the J call TRBJ2-1; 12 bases are shared with TRBD2. The clonotype was recovered from a male donor aged 60 or older with stage II lung adenocarcinoma. Here the CDR3 reads CASSLGLAGDHDEQFF. As DNA, the CDR3 is TGTGCCAGCAGCTTGGGACTAGCGGGAGATCACGATGAGCAGTTCTTC.